This is a list of T cell receptor beta chains from one sample in a study of blood T cell repertoires in COVID-19. The data were produced by immunoSEQ multiplex PCR, yet TCRdb's version contains in-frame clones alone and is incomplete. The sample consists of roughly 400,000 clones, 70% to 90% of them appearing once. The sequenced sample was PBMCs or T cells enriched from blood (not recorded which). Receptors originate from a woman aged 40 to 50 with acute COVID-19. Both conserved end residues are trimmed from each CDR3. Not all rows give a size; the values are once, few, many and, for expanded clones, a class.

V gene	clone size	J gene	CDR3 protein
TRBV4-1	.	TRBJ1-2	ASTPGGSGYT
TRBV29-1	.	TRBJ1-5	SVEEGAGGQPQH
TRBV6-1	.	TRBJ1-1	ASSEAMGGGTEAF
TRBV30	.	TRBJ1-2	AWYHFNYGYT
TRBV4-1	few	TRBJ1-1	ASSQEQGYTEAF
TRBV4-1	.	TRBJ1-1	ASSSRTGGTEAF
TRBV30	once	TRBJ2-3	AWSADRPSTDTQY
TRBV5-5	.	TRBJ1-2	ASSFSLVLEGYT
TRBV29-1	.	TRBJ2-7	SVARQGAGTYEQY
TRBV18	.	TRBJ2-7	ASSPATGLTSGEQY
TRBV18	.	TRBJ1-1	ASQDTLNTEAF
TRBV4-1	.	TRBJ2-1	ASSQETSGDEQF
TRBV15	.	TRBJ2-7	ATSRETGTGGYEQY
TRBV2	.	TRBJ1-5	ASSELGTGGNQPQH
TRBV7-8	once	TRBJ1-5	ASSSAPRGGSDQPQH
TRBV2	.	TRBJ2-3	ASRIRGGETDTQY
TRBV29-1	few	TRBJ2-5	SVDLSGVQETQY
TRBV9	once	TRBJ1-6	ASSPRAGTDSPLH
TRBV6-5	.	TRBJ1-4	ASSYYGNLNEKLF
TRBV5-6	once	TRBJ1-4	ASSFGLELF
TRBV5-1	.	TRBJ1-2	ASSVDRSGYGYT
TRBV5-1	.	TRBJ2-2	ASSLLAGGIRTGELF
TRBV4-1	.	TRBJ2-3	ASSQVFSGGTDAQY
TRBV28	.	TRBJ2-3	ASSLPAGGTDTQY
TRBV29-1	.	TRBJ2-7	SVSKEGQGYEQY
TRBV24-1	.	TRBJ1-4	ATSDGTRGDEKLF
TRBV3-1/TRBV3-2	.	TRBJ2-2	ASSLALDSANTGELF
TRBV19	.	TRBJ1-1	ASSPLQSLNENTEAF
TRBV7-8	.	TRBJ1-5	ASSMRQERGQPQH
TRBV27	.	TRBJ2-3	ASSFTQGTDTQY
TRBV30	.	TRBJ1-3	AYSLGVSGNTIY
TRBV3-1/TRBV3-2	.	TRBJ2-7	ASSQGFSSYEQY
TRBV5-1	.	TRBJ2-5	ASSPNRGGGETQY
TRBV3-1/TRBV3-2	few	TRBJ1-5	ASSQDGTGAQPQH
TRBV5-6	.	TRBJ2-5	ASSAAGAKERGTQY
TRBV30	.	TRBJ1-1	AWKTRAVHTEAF
TRBV2	.	TRBJ1-2	ASSEWGTVYGYT
TRBV5-1	.	TRBJ2-3	ASSSGGGHTQY
TRBV30	.	TRBJ1-2	GCRRGVDFVYT
TRBV10-3	.	TRBJ1-6	AISLTGGDSPLH
TRBV2	.	TRBJ2-5	ASRTGTGGLETQY